This T cell receptor (beta chain) was found in a study of cytomegalovirus exposure and HLA in healthy donors. At the level of the study: A previous analysis identified 100 million or so unique TCR beta sequences derived from some 170 million T cells. Study observations and caveats: For most TCR beta V segments, an earlier analysis put the productive rate at about 87% or about 30% of the time. It was taken for granted in presence/absence analyses that sequencing depth across donors was roughly uniform.

The PCR ran on 60 Vbeta and 13 Jbeta primers. Some clones are missing from TCRdb's copy, which holds only in-frame ones; the method was immunoSEQ multiplex PCR. This table holds 140,000 to 150,000 clones, 70% to 85% found once. The germline V gene encodes CDR1 SGHDN and CDR2 FVKESK. V dropped 4 bases and J dropped 4 bases, with 13 bases sitting between them. The CDR3 is 14 residues long. This clone showed up just once. The antigen remains undetermined. J is TRBJ1-2 and V is TRBV14; D perhaps matches TRBD1 (6 bases). The sequenced material came from PBMCs. The source of this sequence is an older woman in good health and CMV-seropositive. The CDR3 sequence is CASSPGGPTYGYTF. In DNA form, the CDR3 reads TGTGCCAGCAGCCCCGGGGGGCCCACCTATGGCTACACCTTC. Supplemented by reference TRBV14 and TRBJ1-2, the full variable domain reads EAGVTQFPSHSVIEKGQTVTLRCDPISGHDNLYWYRRVMGKEIKFLLHFVKESKQDESGMPNNRFLAERTGGTYSTLKVQPAELEDSGVYFCASSPGGPTYGYTFGSGTRLTVV.